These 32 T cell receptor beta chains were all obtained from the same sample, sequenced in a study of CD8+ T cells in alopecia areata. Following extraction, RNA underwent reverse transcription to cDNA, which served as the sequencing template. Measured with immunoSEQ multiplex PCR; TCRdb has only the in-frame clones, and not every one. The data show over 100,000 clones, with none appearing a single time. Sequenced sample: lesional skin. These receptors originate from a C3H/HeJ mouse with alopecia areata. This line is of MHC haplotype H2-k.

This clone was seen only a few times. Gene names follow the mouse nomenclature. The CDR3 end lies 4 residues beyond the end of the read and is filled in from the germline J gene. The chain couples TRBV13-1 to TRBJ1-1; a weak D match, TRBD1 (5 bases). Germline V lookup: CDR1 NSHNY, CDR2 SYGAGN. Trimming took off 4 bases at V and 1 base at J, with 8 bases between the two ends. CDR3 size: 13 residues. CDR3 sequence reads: CASSTGVNTEVFF. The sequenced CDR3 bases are TGTGCCAGCAGTACAGGAGTAAACACA.

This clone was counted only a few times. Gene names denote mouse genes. The CDR3 region is CASSGRRGDERLFF. The CDR3 bases that were read are TGTGCCAGCAGTGGCAGGCGAGGTGACGAA. V usage is TRBV13-3 and J usage is TRBJ1-4; D is undetermined. The CDR3 goes on 4 residues after the read ends, and that part is filled in from the germline J gene. Germline CDR1 is NNHDY and CDR2 is SYVADS. Trimming cost V 3 bases and J 6 bases, with 12 bases left between them. The CDR3 loop spans 14 amino acids. Combining the CDR3 with reference TRBV13-3 and TRBJ1-4 gives the whole variable domain EAAVTQSPRSKVAVTGGKVTLSCHQTNNHDYMYWYRQDTGHGLRLIHYSYVADSTEKGDIPDGYKASRPSQENFSLILELASLSQTAVYFCASSGRRGDERLFFGHGTKLSVL.

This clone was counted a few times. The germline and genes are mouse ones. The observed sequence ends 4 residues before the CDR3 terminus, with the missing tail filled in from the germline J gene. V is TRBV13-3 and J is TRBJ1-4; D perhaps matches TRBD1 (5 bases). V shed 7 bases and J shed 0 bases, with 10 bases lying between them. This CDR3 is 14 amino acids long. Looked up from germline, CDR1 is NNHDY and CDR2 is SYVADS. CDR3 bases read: TGTGCCAGCGCAGGACAAATTTCCAACGAA. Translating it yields CASAGQISNE. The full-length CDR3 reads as CASAGQISNERLFF.

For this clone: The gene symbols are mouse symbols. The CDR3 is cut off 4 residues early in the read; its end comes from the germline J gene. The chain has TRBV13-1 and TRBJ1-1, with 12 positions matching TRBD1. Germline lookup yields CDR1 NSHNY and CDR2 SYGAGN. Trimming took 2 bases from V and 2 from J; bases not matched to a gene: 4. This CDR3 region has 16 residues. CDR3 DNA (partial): TGTGCCAGCAGTGAGCCCGGGACAGGGGGCAACACA. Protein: CASSEPGTGGNT. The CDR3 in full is CASSEPGTGGNTEVFF.

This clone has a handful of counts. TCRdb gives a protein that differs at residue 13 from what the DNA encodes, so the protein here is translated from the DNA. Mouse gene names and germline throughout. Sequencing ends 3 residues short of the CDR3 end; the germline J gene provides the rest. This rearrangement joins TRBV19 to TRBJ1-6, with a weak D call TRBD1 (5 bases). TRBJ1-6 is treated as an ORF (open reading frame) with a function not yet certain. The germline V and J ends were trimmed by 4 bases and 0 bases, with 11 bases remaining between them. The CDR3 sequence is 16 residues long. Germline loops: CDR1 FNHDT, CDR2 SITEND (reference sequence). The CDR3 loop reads CASSHRINSYNSPLYF. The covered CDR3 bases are TGTGCCAGCAGTCACAGGATCAATTCCTATAATTCGCCC.

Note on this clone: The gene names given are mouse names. The CDR3: CASSPRDRAETLYF. The CDR3 DNA, read in part, is TGTGCCAGCAGCCCCCGGGACAGGGCAGAA. This chain uses TRBV3 with TRBJ2-3, with 8 nucleotides matching TRBD1. The read finishes 4 residues shy of the CDR3 end, and the germline J gene is used to complete it. The germline gives CDR1 SNHLY, CDR2 FYNGKV (reference sequence). With 5 bases clipped from V and 3 bases from J, the junction kept 4 bases outside the gene matches. The CDR3 is made up of 14 amino acids. Supplemented by reference TRBV3 and TRBJ2-3, the full variable domain reads GPKVLQIPSHQIIDMGQMVTLNCDPVSNHLYFYWYKQILGQQMEFLVNFYNGKVMEKSKLFKDQFSVERPDGSYFTLKIQPTALEDSAVYFCASSPRDRAETLYFGSGTRLTVL.

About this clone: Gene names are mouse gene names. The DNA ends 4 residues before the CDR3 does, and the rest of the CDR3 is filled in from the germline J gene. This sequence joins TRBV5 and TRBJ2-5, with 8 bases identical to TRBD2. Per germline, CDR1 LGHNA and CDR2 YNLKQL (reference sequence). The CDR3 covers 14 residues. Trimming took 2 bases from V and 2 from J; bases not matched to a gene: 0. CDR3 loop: CASSQTGGQDTQYF. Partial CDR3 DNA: TGTGCCAGCAGCCAAACTGGGGGCCAAGAC.

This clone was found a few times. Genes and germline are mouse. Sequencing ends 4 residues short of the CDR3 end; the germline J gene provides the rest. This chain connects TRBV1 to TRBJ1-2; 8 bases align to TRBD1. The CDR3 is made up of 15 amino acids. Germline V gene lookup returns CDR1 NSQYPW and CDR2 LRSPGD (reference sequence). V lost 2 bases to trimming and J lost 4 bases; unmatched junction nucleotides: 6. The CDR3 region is CTCSATGQGASDYTF. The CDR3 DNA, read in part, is TGCACCTGCAGTGCAACCGGGCAGGGGGCCTCC. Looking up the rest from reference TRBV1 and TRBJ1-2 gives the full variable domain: VTLLEQNPRWRLVPRGQAVNLRCILKNSQYPWMSWYQQDLQKQLQWLFTLRSPGDKEVKSLPGADYLATRVTDTELRLQVANMSQGRTLYCTCSATGQGASDYTFGSGTRLLVI.

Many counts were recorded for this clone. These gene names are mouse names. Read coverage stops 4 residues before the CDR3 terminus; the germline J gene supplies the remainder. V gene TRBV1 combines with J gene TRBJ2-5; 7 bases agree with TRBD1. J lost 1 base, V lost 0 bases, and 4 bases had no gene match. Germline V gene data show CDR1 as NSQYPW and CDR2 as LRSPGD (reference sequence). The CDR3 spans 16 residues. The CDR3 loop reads CTCSADHRGDQDTQYF. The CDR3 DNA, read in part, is TGCACCTGCAGTGCAGATCACAGGGGTGACCAAGAC.

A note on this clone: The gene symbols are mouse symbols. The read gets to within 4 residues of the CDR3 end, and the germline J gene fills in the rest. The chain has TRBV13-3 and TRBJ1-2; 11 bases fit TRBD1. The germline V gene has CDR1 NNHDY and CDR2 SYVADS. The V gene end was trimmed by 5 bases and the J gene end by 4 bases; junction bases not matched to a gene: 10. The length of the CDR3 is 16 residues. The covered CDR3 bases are TGTGCCAGCAGCCCCGGGACAGGGGGACGAGTCTCC. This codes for CASSPGTGGRVS. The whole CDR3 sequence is CASSPGTGGRVSDYTF.

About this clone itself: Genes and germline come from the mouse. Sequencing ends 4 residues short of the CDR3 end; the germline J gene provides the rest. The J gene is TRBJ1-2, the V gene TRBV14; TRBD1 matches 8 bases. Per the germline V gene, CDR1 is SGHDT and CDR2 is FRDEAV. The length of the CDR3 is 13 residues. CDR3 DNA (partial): TGTGCCAGCAGTTTCGCAGGGGGCGAC. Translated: CASSFAGGD. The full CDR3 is CASSFAGGDDYTF.

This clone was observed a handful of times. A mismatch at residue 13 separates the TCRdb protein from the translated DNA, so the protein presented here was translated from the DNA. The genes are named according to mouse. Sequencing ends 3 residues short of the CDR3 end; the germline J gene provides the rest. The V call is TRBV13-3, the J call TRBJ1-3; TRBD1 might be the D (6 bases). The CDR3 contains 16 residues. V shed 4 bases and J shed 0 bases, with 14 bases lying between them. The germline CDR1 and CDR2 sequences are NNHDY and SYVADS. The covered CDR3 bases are TGTGCCAGCAGTTCCGGGACACCAAATTCTGGAAATACG. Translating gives CASSSGTPNSGNT. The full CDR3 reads CASSSGTPNSGNTLYF. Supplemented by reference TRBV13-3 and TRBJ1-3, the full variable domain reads EAAVTQSPRSKVAVTGGKVTLSCHQTNNHDYMYWYRQDTGHGLRLIHYSYVADSTEKGDIPDGYKASRPSQENFSLILELASLSQTAVYFCASSSGTPNSGNTLYFGEGSRLIVV.

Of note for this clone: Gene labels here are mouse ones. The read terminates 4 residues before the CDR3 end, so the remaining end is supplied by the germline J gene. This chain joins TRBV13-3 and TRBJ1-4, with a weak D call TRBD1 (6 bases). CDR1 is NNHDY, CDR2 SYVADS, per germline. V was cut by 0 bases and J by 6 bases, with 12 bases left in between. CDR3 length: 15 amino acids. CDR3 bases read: TGTGCCAGCAGTGATGCAAGGGGGGCGGACGAA. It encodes CASSDARGADE. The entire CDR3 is CASSDARGADERLFF.

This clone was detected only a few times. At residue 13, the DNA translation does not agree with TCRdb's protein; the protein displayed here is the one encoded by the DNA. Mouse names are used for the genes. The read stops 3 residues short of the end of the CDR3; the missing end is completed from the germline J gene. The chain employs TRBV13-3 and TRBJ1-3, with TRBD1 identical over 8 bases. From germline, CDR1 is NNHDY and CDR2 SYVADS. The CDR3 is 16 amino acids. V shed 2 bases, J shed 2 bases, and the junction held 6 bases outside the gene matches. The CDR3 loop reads CASSERGQGPGNTLYF. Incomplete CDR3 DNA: TGTGCCAGCAGTGAGCGAGGACAGGGACCTGGAAATACG.

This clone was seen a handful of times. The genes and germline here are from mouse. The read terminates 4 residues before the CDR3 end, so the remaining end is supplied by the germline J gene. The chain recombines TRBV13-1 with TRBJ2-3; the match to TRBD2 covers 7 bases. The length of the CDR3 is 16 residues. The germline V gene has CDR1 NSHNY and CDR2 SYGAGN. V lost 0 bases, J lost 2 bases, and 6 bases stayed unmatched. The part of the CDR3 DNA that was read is TGTGCCAGCAGTGATGCTCCCGGGGGGGATGCAGAA. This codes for CASSDAPGGDAE. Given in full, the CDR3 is CASSDAPGGDAETLYF.

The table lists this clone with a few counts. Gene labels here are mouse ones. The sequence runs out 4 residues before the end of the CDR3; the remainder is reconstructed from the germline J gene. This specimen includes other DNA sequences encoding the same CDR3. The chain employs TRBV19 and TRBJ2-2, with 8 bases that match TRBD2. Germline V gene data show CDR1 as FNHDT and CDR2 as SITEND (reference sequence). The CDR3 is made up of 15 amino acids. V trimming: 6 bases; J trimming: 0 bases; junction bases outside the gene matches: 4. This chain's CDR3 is CASIDWGANTGQLYF. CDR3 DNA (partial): TGTGCCAGCATTGACTGGGGTGCAAACACCGGG.

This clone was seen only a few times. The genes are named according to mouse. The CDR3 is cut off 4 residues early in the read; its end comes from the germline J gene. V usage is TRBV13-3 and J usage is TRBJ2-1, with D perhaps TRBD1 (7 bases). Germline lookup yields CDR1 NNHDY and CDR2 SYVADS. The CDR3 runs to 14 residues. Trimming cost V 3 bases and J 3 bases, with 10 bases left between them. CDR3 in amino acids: CASSGGGSYAEQFF. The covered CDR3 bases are TGTGCCAGCAGTGGAGGGGGCTCCTATGCT.

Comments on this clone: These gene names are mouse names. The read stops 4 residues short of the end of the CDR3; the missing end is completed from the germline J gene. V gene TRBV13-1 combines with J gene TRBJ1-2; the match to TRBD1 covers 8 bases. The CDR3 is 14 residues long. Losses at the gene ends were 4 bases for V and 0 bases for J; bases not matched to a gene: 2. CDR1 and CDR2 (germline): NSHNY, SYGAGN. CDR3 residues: CASSSGGPNSDYTF. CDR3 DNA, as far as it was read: TGTGCCAGCAGTTCAGGGGGCCCAAACTCC.

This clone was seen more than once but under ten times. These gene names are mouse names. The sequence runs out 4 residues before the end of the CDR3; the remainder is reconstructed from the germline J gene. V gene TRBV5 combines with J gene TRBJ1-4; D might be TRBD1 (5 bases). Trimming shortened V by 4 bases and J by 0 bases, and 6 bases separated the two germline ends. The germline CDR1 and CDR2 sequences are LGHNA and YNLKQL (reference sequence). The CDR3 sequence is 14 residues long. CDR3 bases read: TGTGCCAGCAGCCCGACAGTTTCCAACGAA. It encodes CASSPTVSNE. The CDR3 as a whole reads CASSPTVSNERLFF.

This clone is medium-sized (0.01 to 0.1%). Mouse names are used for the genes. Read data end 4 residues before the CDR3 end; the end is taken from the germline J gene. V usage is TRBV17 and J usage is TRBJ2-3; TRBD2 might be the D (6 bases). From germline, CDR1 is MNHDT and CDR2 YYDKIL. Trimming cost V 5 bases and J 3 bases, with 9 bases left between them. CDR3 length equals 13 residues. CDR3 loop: CASSPTGAETLYF. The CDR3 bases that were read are TGTGCTAGCAGTCCGACTGGCGCAGAA.

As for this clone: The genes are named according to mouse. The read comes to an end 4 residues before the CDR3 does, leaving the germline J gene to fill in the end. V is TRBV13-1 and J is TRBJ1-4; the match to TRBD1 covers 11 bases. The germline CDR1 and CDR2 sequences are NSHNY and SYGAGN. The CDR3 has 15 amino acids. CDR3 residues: CASSDWTGGGERLFF. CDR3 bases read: TGTGCCAGCAGTGATTGGACAGGGGGCGGCGAA.

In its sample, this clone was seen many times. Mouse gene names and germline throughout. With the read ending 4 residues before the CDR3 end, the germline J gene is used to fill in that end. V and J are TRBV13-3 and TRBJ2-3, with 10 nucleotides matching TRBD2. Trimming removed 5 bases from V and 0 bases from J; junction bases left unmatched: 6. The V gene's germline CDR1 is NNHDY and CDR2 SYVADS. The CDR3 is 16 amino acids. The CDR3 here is CASRPSGGASAETLYF. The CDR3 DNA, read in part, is TGTGCCAGCAGGCCTTCTGGGGGGGCTAGTGCAGAA.

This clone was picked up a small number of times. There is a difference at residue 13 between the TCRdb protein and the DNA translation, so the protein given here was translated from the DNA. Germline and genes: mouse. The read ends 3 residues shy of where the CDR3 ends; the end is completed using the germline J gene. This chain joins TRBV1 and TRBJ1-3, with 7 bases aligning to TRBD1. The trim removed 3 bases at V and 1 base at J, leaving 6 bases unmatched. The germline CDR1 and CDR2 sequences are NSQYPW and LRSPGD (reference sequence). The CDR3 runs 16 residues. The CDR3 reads CTCSAPGTESGNTLYF. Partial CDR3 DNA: TGCACCTGCAGTGCTCCCGGGACAGAATCTGGAAATACG. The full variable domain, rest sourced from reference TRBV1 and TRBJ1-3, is VTLLEQNPRWRLVPRGQAVNLRCILKNSQYPWMSWYQQDLQKQLQWLFTLRSPGDKEVKSLPGADYLATRVTDTELRLQVANMSQGRTLYCTCSAPGTESGNTLYFGEGSRLIVV.

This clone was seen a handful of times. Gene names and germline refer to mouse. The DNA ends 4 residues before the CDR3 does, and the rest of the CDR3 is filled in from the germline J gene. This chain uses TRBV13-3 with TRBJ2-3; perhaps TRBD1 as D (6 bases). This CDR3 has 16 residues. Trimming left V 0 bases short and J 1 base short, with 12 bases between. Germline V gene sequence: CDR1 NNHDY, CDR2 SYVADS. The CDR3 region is CASSDASGEGAETLYF. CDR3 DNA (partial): TGTGCCAGCAGTGATGCTTCAGGGGAGGGTGCAGAA.

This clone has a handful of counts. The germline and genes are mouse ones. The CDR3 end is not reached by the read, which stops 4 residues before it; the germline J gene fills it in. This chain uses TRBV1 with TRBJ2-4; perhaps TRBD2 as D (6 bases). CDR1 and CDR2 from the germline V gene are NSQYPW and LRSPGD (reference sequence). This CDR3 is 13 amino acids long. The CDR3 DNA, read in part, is TGCACCTGCAGTGCAGAGGGACTTAAC. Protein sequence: CTCSAEGLN. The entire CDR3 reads CTCSAEGLNTLYF.

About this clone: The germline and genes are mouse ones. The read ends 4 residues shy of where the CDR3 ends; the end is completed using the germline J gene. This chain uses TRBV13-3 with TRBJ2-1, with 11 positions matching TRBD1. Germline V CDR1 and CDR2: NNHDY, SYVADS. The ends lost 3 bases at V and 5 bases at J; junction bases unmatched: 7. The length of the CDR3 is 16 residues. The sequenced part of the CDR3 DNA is TGTGCCAGCAGTGGGCCGGGACAGGGGGGCCATGCT. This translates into CASSGPGQGGHA. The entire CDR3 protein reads CASSGPGQGGHAEQFF.

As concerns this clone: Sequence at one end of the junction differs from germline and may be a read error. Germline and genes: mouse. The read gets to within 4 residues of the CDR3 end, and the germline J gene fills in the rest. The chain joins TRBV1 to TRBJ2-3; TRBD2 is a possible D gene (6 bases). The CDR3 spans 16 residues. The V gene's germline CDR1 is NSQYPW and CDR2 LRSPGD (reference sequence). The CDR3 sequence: CPCSADRVGVGETLYF. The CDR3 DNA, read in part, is TGCCCCTGCAGTGCAGATAGAGTGGGGGTGGGAGAA.

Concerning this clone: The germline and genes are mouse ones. The CDR3 is CASSDGRGDERLFF. The CDR3 DNA, read in part, is TGTGCCAGCAGTGATGGCAGGGGAGACGAA. J is TRBJ1-4 and V is TRBV13-3; the D gene is possibly TRBD1 (6 bases). The read ends 4 residues before the CDR3 terminus; that terminus is restored from the germline J gene. CDR3 size: 14 residues. The germline gives CDR1 NNHDY, CDR2 SYVADS. V was trimmed by 0 bases and J by 6 bases, leaving 9 bases between them.

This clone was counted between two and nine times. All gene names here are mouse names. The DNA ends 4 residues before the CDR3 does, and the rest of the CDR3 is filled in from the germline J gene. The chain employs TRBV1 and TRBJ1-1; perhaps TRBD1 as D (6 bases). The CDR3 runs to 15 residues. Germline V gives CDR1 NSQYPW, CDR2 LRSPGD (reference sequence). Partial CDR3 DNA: TGCACCTGCAGTGCAGGGACTGGGGGGGCCGGA. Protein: CTCSAGTGGAG. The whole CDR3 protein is CTCSAGTGGAGEVFF.

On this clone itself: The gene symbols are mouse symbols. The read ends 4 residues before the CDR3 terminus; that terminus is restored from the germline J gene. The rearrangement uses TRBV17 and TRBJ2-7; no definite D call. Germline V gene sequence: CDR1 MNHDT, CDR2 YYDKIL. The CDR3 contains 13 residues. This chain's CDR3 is CASSRGQKYEQYF. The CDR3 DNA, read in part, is TGTGCTAGCAGTAGAGGTCAGAAATAT.

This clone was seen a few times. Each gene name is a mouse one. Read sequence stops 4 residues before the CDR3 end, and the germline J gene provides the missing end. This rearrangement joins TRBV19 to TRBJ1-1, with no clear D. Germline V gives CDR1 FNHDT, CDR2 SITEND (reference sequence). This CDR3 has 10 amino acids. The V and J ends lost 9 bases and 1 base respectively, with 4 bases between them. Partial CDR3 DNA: TGTGCCACCCAAAACACA. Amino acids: CATQNT. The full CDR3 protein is CATQNTEVFF.

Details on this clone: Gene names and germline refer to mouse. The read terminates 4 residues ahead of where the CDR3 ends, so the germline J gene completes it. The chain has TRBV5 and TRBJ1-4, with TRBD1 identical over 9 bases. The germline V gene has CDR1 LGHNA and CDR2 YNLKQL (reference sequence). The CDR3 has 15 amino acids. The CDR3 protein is CASSQGTGVVERLFF. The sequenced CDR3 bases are TGTGCCAGCAGCCAAGGGACAGGGGTAGTCGAA.